The next 16 T cell receptor beta chains were all read from a single sample in a study of technical replicates of blood from a few donors. Produced via immunoSEQ multiplex PCR; TCRdb's table is partial and in-frame only. The sample contains around 50,000 clones, about 96% of which appear only once. Sequenced material: T cells isolated from PBMCs. The receptors come from a human donor in good health.

The genes are TRBV28 and TRBJ2-7; 10 nucleotides line up with TRBD1. The germline CDR1 and CDR2 sequences are MDHEN and SYDVKM. The CDR3 consists of 13 residues. The ends lost 8 bases at V and 9 bases at J; junction bases unmatched: 10. As DNA, the CDR3 is TGTGCCAGCTTGGACAGGGGGTCGTTAGGGCAGTACTTC. Translated: CASLDRGSLGQYF.

The chain joins TRBV2 to TRBJ1-5, with 7 bases that match TRBD1. The CDR3 totals 17 residues. CDR1 and CDR2 from the germline V gene are SNHLY and FYNNEI. J was trimmed by 3 bases and V by 1 base; bases with no gene match: 9. CDR3 residues: CASSEVPTGYYNQPQHF. The DNA for the CDR3 is TGTGCCAGCAGTGAAGTCCCGACAGGGTACTACAATCAGCCCCAGCATTTT.

CDR3 protein: CASSLPPGLAGVITDTQYF. CDR3 nucleotide sequence: TGTGCCAGCAGCTTACCTCCGGGACTAGCGGGAGTTATCACAGATACGCAGTATTTT. This chain uses TRBV7-9 with TRBJ2-3, with 14 bases identical to TRBD2. This CDR3 region has 19 residues. J lost 2 bases, V lost 2 bases, and 9 bases had no gene match. Germline lookup yields CDR1 SEHNR and CDR2 FQNEAQ (reference sequence).

The chain employs TRBV9 and TRBJ1-3; D may be TRBD1 (6 bases). This CDR3 region has 12 residues. The germline gives CDR1 SGDLS, CDR2 YYNGEE. With 7 bases removed from V and 4 bases from J, the gap between germline ends came to 9 bases. The DNA for the CDR3 is TGTGCCAGCTGGGGGGGCGGAAACACCATATATTTT. Translation: CASWGGGNTIYF.

V is TRBV6-5 and J is TRBJ2-7; the D gene is possibly TRBD2 (5 bases). The V gene's germline CDR1 is MNHEY and CDR2 SVGAGI. The length of the CDR3 is 11 residues. Between the trimmed V and J ends, which lost 9 bases and 5 bases, there was a span of 11 bases. The CDR3 here is CARTWRDEQYF. As DNA, the CDR3 is TGTGCCAGGACCTGGCGGGACGAGCAGTACTTC.

V usage is TRBV28 and J usage is TRBJ1-4; 8 bases are shared with TRBD1. The CDR3 spans 16 residues. Germline V gene sequence: CDR1 MDHEN, CDR2 SYDVKM. J was trimmed by 8 bases and V by 3 bases; bases with no gene match: 11. The chain's CDR3 is CASSFGLQGGIEKLFF. The DNA for the CDR3 is TGTGCCAGCAGTTTTGGTCTACAGGGGGGCATAGAAAAACTGTTTTTT.

The chain links TRBV5-6 to TRBJ2-7; TRBD2 might be the D (6 bases). From germline, CDR1 is SGHDT and CDR2 YYEEEE. There are 15 residues in the CDR3. Trimming stripped 5 bases from V and 5 bases from J, with 20 bases between. The CDR3 DNA follows: TGTGCCAGCAGATTCAACCGGGACTCGTTTCACGAGCAGTACTTC. This sequence encodes CASRFNRDSFHEQYF.

This sequence joins TRBV25-1 and TRBJ1-2; TRBD1 agrees at 8 bases. The germline CDR1 and CDR2 sequences are MGHDK and SYGVNS. V shed 3 bases and J 4 bases; nucleotides not matched to a gene: 10. This CDR3 region has 16 residues. Here the CDR3 reads CASSEKPGQDPYGYTF. DNA of the CDR3: TGTGCCAGCAGTGAGAAACCGGGACAGGACCCCTATGGCTACACCTTC.

This clone was recorded only once. This chain uses TRBV2 with TRBJ2-7, with TRBD1 as a possible D gene (7 bases). This CDR3 contains 15 residues. Germline V gives CDR1 SNHLY, CDR2 FYNNEI. The V end lost 4 bases, the J end lost 0 bases, and 13 bases lay between the germline ends. The CDR3 sequence is CASSGGDRISYEQYF. Written as DNA, the CDR3 is TGTGCCAGCAGTGGGGGGGACAGAATCTCCTACGAGCAGTACTTC. Drawing the rest from reference TRBV2 and TRBJ2-7, the complete variable domain is EPEVTQTPSHQVTQMGQEVILRCVPISNHLYFYWYRQILGQKVEFLVSFYNNEISEKSEIFDDQFSVERPDGSNFTLKIRSTKLEDSAMYFCASSGGDRISYEQYFGPGTRLTVT.

This chain joins TRBV27 and TRBJ2-7; 12 bases map to TRBD2. CDR1 is MNHEY and CDR2 is SMNVEV in the germline V gene (reference sequence). This CDR3 is built from 17 residues. The V gene end was trimmed by 4 bases and the J gene end by 2 bases; junction bases not matched to a gene: 9. The CDR3 nucleotides are TGTGCCAGCAGTTCCTTATGGACTAGCGGGGTACCCTACGAGCAGTACTTC. This translates into CASSSLWTSGVPYEQYF.

The chain has TRBV4-1 and TRBJ2-7; 7 bases are shared with TRBD2. The CDR3 contains 16 residues. CDR1 is MGHRA, CDR2 YSYEKL, per germline. V gave up 2 bases and J gave up 2 bases; unmatched junction bases: 9. The CDR3 region is CASSQLAVAGTYEQYF. Here the CDR3 DNA reads TGCGCCAGCAGCCAACTAGCAGTAGCGGGTACCTACGAGCAGTACTTC.

The rearrangement links TRBV5-1 to TRBJ2-7, with D maybe TRBD2 (6 bases). V shed 0 bases and J shed 3 bases, with 13 bases lying between them. CDR3 length: 15 amino acids. Looked up from germline, CDR1 is SGHRS and CDR2 is YFSETQ. The DNA for the CDR3 is TGCGCCAGCAGCTTGGTAGGGCCGGGAGTCTACGAGCAGTACTTC. Translation: CASSLVGPGVYEQYF.

This sequence joins TRBV6-5 and TRBJ2-2; D unclear. The CDR3 is 12 amino acids. The V gene's germline CDR1 is MNHEY and CDR2 SVGAGI. Trimming shortened V by 6 bases and J by 5 bases, and 7 bases separated the two germline ends. CDR3: CASRIQTGELFF. The DNA for the CDR3 is TGTGCCAGCAGAATACAGACCGGGGAGCTGTTTTTT.

In DNA form, the CDR3 reads TGTGCCAGCACCTCGGAGGGTAATGAAAAACTGTTTTTT. Translating it yields CASTSEGNEKLFF. The V and J genes are TRBV7-8 and TRBJ1-4; D call uncertain. The CDR3 totals 13 residues. Germline V gene lookup returns CDR1 SGHVS and CDR2 FQNEAQ. The ends were cut back, 7 bases at V and 4 bases at J, with 10 bases in the middle.

The chain couples TRBV10-1 to TRBJ2-7, with 9 bases identical to TRBD1. After removal of 4 bases from V and 3 bases from J, the junction contained 7 bases not matched to a gene. CDR3 size: 15 residues. CDR1 is WNHNN and CDR2 is SYGVQD in the germline V gene (reference sequence). The CDR3 region has the DNA TGCGCCAGCAGTGTCGGACAGGGGCTCAACTACGAGCAGTACTTC. It yields the protein CASSVGQGLNYEQYF.

This clone was seen a single time. V and J are TRBV9 and TRBJ2-7; TRBD1 aligns across 8 bases. This CDR3 has 13 amino acids. Germline V lookup: CDR1 SGDLS, CDR2 YYNGEE. V lost 4 bases and J lost 3; bases outside the gene matches: 3. CDR3 residues: CASSPRGRYEQYF. The CDR3 DNA reads TGTGCCAGCAGCCCCAGGGGGCGCTACGAGCAGTACTTC.